These 8 T cell receptor beta chains were sequenced from one sample in a study of CXCR3-negative and CXCR3-positive naive CD8 T cells. UMI-tagged TRB cDNA libraries were built via 5' RACE. Each CDR3 protein gets one entry in TCRdb, which reprocessed the 5' RACE reads and gives no DNA. The sample data list just over 60,000 distinct CDR3 sequences. Sequencing was carried out using naive CXCR3- CD8+ T cells from blood. Sample subset: CD45RO-CCR7+CD27+CD95- naive CD8+ T cells lacking CXCR3 (TNR3-). All receptors derive from a human donor in good health. Some clones in this sample may be carry-over from other donors' samples.

The gene calls are TRBV29-1 and TRBJ2-7; absent DNA, TCRdb's TRBD2 call cannot be checked. The germline V gene has CDR1 SQVTM and CDR2 ANQGSEA. The CDR3 is 15 residues long. The CDR3: CSVDGLAGGSGEQYF.

The J gene is TRBJ1-2, the V gene TRBV29-1; TCRdb reports TRBD1, a call that lacks DNA to check it against. This CDR3 has 13 residues. Germline V gene sequence: CDR1 SQVTM, CDR2 ANQGSEA. CDR3 protein: CSVDARTDYGYTF.

The rearrangement joins TRBV7-9 to TRBJ2-1; TCRdb calls TRBD1, which cannot be checked without DNA. Germline V gene lookup returns CDR1 SEHNR and CDR2 FQNEAQ (reference sequence). The CDR3 is made up of 15 amino acids. The CDR3 is CASSPQGSSYNEQFF.

This sequence joins TRBV29-1 and TRBJ2-1; TCRdb returns TRBD2, unconfirmable since there is no DNA. Germline CDR1 is SQVTM and CDR2 is ANQGSEA. The length of the CDR3 is 15 residues. The CDR3 sequence: CSVGSGGVYYNEQFF.

V is TRBV3-1 and J is TRBJ1-6; TCRdb's D call of TRBD1 is untestable without DNA. The germline V gene encodes CDR1 LGHDT and CDR2 YNNKEL (reference sequence). The length of the CDR3 is 15 residues. The CDR3 sequence: CASSQDVLGDSPLHF.

V usage is TRBV6-4 and J usage is TRBJ2-1; TCRdb's D call, TRBD2, is unchecked because there is no DNA. The CDR3 extends over 15 amino acids. The germline V gene encodes CDR1 MRHNA and CDR2 SNTAGT. The CDR3 reads CASSEGAGVHNEQFF.

This chain uses TRBV28 with TRBJ2-1; TCRdb calls TRBD2, which cannot be checked without DNA. Germline CDR1 is MDHEN and CDR2 is SYDVKM. CDR3 length: 17 amino acids. This CDR3 reads CASRPGTRRDVYNEQFF.

The chain is built from TRBV30 and TRBJ1-1; TCRdb designates TRBD1, a call that cannot be tested without DNA. The CDR3 extends over 16 amino acids. The V gene's germline CDR1 is GTSNPN and CDR2 SVGIG (reference sequence). This chain's CDR3 is CAWSVAAGAWNTEAFF. Filled out from reference TRBV30 and TRBJ1-1, the complete variable domain reads SQTIHQWPATLVQPVGSPLSLECTVEGTSNPNLYWYRQAAGRGLQLLFYSVGIGQISSEVPQNLSASRPQDRQFILSSKKLLLSDSGFYLCAWSVAAGAWNTEAFFGQGTRLTVV.